This record looks at one T cell receptor beta chain sequence and its context. Its antigen is unknown. Base qualities were left out, and no much larger clone turns up one base away. The ViraFEST assay stimulated PBMC with viral peptide pools and then used TCR sequencing to identify antigen-specific CD4+ T cell clonotypes by expansion. After around 10 days of culture, CD4+ T cells were isolated with the EasySep CD4+ T cell isolation kit. The absence of prior SARS-CoV-2 infection in healthy vaccine recipients was confirmed by negative nucleocapsid antibodies before and after vaccination. Each well held some 1.9 million PBMC cultured in IMDM containing approximately 5% human AB serum, roughly 10 IU/ml IL-2 and gentamicin, along with about 10 ug/ml peptides. Half of the culture medium was replaced with fresh IL-2-containing medium on days 3 and 7. Unless otherwise noted, each peptide stimulation condition was cultured in triplicate wells. Using Ficoll-Paque Plus gradient centrifugation, PBMC were separated from whole blood and then either used fresh or cryopreserved at -140C. The overlapping peptide pools covered the spike proteins of SARS-CoV-2 and of the common cold coronaviruses HCoV-NL63, HCoV-OC43 and HCoV-229E. The QIAamp micro DNA kit was used to extract genomic DNA from the cultured CD4+ T cells.

Libraries came from the immunoSEQ multiplex PCR assay. DNA from the CD4+ T cells that had been cultured and isolated underwent TCR beta CDR3 sequencing. Turning to the authors' computational methods: Non-productive TCR sequences were discarded, and reads were trimmed to the CDR3 region, with only CDR3s of 7 or more amino acids retained. The MANAFEST web app was used to identify antigen-specific clonotypes by comparing expansion in peptide wells with expansion in reference cultures. To count as positive, a clone had to show expansion at FDR<0.05 compared with the reference and with all other wells, an odds ratio above 5, and a frequency above 0.1% in two replicate wells. A clonotype was defined as cross-reactive if the clonotype was significantly expanded both in SARS-CoV-2 spike wells and in at least one common cold coronavirus spike condition. Levenshtein distance calculated with the stringdist R package was used to assess CDR3 similarity, and unrooted trees were constructed with ape in R 3.6.1. TCRdb obtained this table from immuneACCESS and retained in-frame rearrangements with V and J assigned. These tables miss some clones; where compared with another copy, unresolved V genes account for less than half of the shortfall, and the remainder is unexplained. D and trimming were read from the DNA, whereas the V and J calls and clone size are those reported in that table. This sample is represented by about 22,000 clones; 73% of them were singletons. Clones ranked in the top ten supply over 9.5% of the sample.

This sample stems from a study of vaccination effects on CD4 cells after COVID-19 (dated by TCRdb to the early 2020s). Some background on the complete study: Each participant got two doses of an mRNA SARS-CoV-2 vaccine, either BNT162b2 or mRNA-1273. Altogether, around ten COVID-19 convalescent patients and a few SARS-CoV-2-naive healthy vaccine recipients made up the full study. The study compared SARS-CoV-2 spike-specific CD4+ TCR repertoires before and after mRNA vaccination in COVID-19 convalescent patients and infection-naive vaccine recipients. In the study, cultures from other donors were sequenced using the Oncomine TCR Beta short-read assay on an Illumina iSeq 100. General conclusions and limits of the study: At late post-vaccination timepoints, both infection-induced and vaccine-induced clones showed marked clonal contraction, consistent with waning T cell responses. In healthy vaccine recipients, vaccine-induced clones were almost all SARS-CoV-2 mono-reactive, with only 1 of 255 being cross-reactive with common cold coronaviruses. Only a small number of convalescent patients were included, and no early post-infection timepoints were available, which limited the study.

Taken from the germline V gene, the CDR1 and CDR2 loops are KGHSH and LQKENI. The germline ends are 15 bases apart after V is trimmed by 4 bases and J by 6 bases. From its cysteine to its phenylalanine, the CDR3 spans 14 amino acids. Just CDR3 DNA is preserved here, 42 bases in frame from base 1. This receptor was obtained from a human donor who received a COVID-19 vaccine. The chain links TRBV18 with TRBJ1-2; TRBD1 might be the D gene, on 5 matching bases. The sequenced sample was CD4+ T cells from PBMCs cultured with HCoV-229E spike peptides, obtained before COVID-19 vaccination. The cell subset or site label of this sample denotes: HCoV-229E spike overlapping peptide pool stimulation. At the DNA level, the sequence is TGTGCCAGCTCACTCCAGGGTGGTATGGATGGCTACACCTTC. This encodes CASSLQGGMDGYTF.